The 11 T cell receptor beta chains below all came from one sample that was sequenced in a study of cytomegalovirus exposure and HLA in healthy donors. PCR primers comprised 60 Vbeta and 13 Jbeta primers. Measured with immunoSEQ multiplex PCR; TCRdb has only the in-frame clones, and not every one. The table records 250,000 to 350,000 clones, about nine tenths of them present only once. The sample comprised PBMCs. All receptors derive from a man aged 40-50 years in good health and CMV-seropositive.

A single count supports this clone. The genes are TRBV7-9 and TRBJ2-3; no reliable D call. Germline V gene data show CDR1 as SEHNR and CDR2 as FQNEAQ (reference sequence). The V gene lost 0 bases and the J gene lost 1 base, with 14 bases spanning the gap. This CDR3 spans 17 amino acids. CDR3 sequence: CASSLARRLKGTDTQYF. DNA of the CDR3: TGTGCCAGCAGCTTAGCGCGGAGATTAAAGGGCACAGATACGCAGTATTTT.

The chain combines TRBV7-2 with TRBJ2-1; 8 bases line up with TRBD1. In germline, CDR1 is SGHTA, CDR2 FQGNSA. J gave up 6 bases and V 3 bases, and 7 bases lay outside the gene matches. The CDR3 is made up of 15 amino acids. For the CDR3, the DNA is TGTGCCAGCAGCTTTACAGGGGGGTCACGCAATGAGCAGTTCTTC. This encodes CASSFTGGSRNEQFF.

V is TRBV18 and J is TRBJ2-5, with a possible D match to TRBD2 (5 bases). The germline CDR1 and CDR2 sequences are KGHSH and LQKENI. V lost 3 bases and J lost 2, with 13 bases in between. The CDR3 is made up of 15 amino acids. CDR3 sequence (DNA): TGTGCCAGCTCACCCCGCTCGAGGGCTCAAGAGACCCAGTACTTC. Its translation is CASSPRSRAQETQYF. The full variable domain, its missing parts supplied by reference TRBV18 and TRBJ2-5, is NAGVMQNPRHLVRRRGQEARLRCSPMKGHSHVYWYRQLPEEGLKFMVYLQKENIIDESGMPKERFSAEFPKEGPSILRIQQVVRGDSAAYFCASSPRSRAQETQYFGPGTRLLVL.

This rearrangement joins TRBV25-1 to TRBJ2-1; a possible D gene is TRBD2 (5 bases). V was pared by 1 base and J by 9 bases, with 19 bases between. Germline values: CDR1 MGHDK, CDR2 SYGVNS. The CDR3 is made up of 16 amino acids. The CDR3 DNA reads as TGTGCCAGCAGTGAATTCAAGGTACTAGGATCGCCTGAGCAGTTCTTC. This encodes CASSEFKVLGSPEQFF.

The chain is built from TRBV19 and TRBJ1-4; D is undetermined. Germline values: CDR1 LNHDA, CDR2 SQIVND (reference sequence). Deletions cut 8 bases from V and 0 bases from J, with 10 bases between. The CDR3 loop spans 14 amino acids. The CDR3 loop reads CASSRASTNEKLFF. As DNA, the CDR3 is TGTGCCAGTTCGAGGGCCTCAACTAATGAAAAACTGTTTTTT.

The V and J genes are TRBV28 and TRBJ1-4, with 8 bases that match TRBD1. The J segment lost 10 bases and the V segment lost 6 bases, leaving 13 bases of the junction unmatched. This CDR3 region has 15 residues. Germline V CDR1 and CDR2: MDHEN, SYDVKM. The CDR3 spells CASSPGRQGAGKLFF. The CDR3 DNA reads TGTGCCAGCAGCCCGGGGCGGCAGGGGGCTGGAAAACTGTTTTTT. Combining the CDR3 with reference TRBV28 and TRBJ1-4 gives the whole variable domain DVKVTQSSRYLVKRTGEKVFLECVQDMDHENMFWYRQDPGLGLRLIYFSYDVKMKEKGDIPEGYSVSREKKERFSLILESASTNQTSMYLCASSPGRQGAGKLFFGSGTQLSVL.

The chain has TRBV7-2 and TRBJ1-3, with 7 nucleotides matching TRBD1. The V gene's germline CDR1 is SGHTA and CDR2 FQGNSA. The CDR3 is 16 residues long. V lost 1 base, J lost 8 bases, and 11 bases stayed unmatched. The CDR3 reads CASSLVSGPGGDTIYF. The CDR3 coding sequence is TGTGCCAGCAGCTTAGTGTCTGGGCCAGGGGGAGACACCATATATTTT.

This chain joins TRBV7-2 and TRBJ2-7; 8 positions match TRBD2. The J segment lost 6 bases and the V segment lost 4 bases, leaving 8 bases of the junction unmatched. This CDR3 is built from 14 residues. CDR1 SGHTA and CDR2 FQGNSA come from the germline V gene. CDR3 nucleotide sequence: TGTGCCAGCAGCTCGGGAGGGCCGATGACCGAGCAGTACTTC. Encoded protein: CASSSGGPMTEQYF. Together with reference TRBV7-2 and TRBJ2-7, the CDR3 gives the full variable domain: GAGVSQSPSNKVTEKGKDVELRCDPISGHTALYWYRQSLGQGLEFLIYFQGNSAPDKSGLPSDRFSAERTGGSVSTLTIQRTQQEDSAVYLCASSSGGPMTEQYFGPGTRLTVT.

The rearrangement joins TRBV29-1 to TRBJ2-1; 11 positions agree with TRBD2. Germline loops: CDR1 SQVTM, CDR2 ANQGSEA. Trimming at V came to 3 bases and at J to 8 bases, leaving 9 bases not matched to a gene. This CDR3 contains 15 residues. This chain's CDR3 is CSVEGTSGTQDEQFF. Here the CDR3 DNA reads TGCAGCGTTGAGGGGACTAGCGGAACTCAAGATGAGCAGTTCTTC.

The chain combines TRBV10-3 with TRBJ2-1; TRBD2 matches at 13 bases. V lost 0 bases to trimming and J lost 6 bases; unmatched junction nucleotides: 5. Germline lookup yields CDR1 ENHRY and CDR2 SYGVKD. The CDR3 contains 17 residues. Here the CDR3 DNA reads TGTGCCATCAGTGAGTCTGGGACTAGCGGGAAAAGCAATGAGCAGTTCTTC. It yields the protein CAISESGTSGKSNEQFF.

The CDR3 here is CASSSPTGGYNEQFF. The CDR3 nucleotides are TGTGCCAGCAGCTCTCCGACAGGGGGCTACAATGAGCAGTTCTTC. The V gene is TRBV5-4, the J gene TRBJ2-1; 9 bases agree with TRBD1. V was clipped by 3 bases and J by 3 bases; unmatched bases: 4. The CDR3 length is 15 residues. The V gene's germline CDR1 is SGHNT and CDR2 YYREEE (reference sequence).